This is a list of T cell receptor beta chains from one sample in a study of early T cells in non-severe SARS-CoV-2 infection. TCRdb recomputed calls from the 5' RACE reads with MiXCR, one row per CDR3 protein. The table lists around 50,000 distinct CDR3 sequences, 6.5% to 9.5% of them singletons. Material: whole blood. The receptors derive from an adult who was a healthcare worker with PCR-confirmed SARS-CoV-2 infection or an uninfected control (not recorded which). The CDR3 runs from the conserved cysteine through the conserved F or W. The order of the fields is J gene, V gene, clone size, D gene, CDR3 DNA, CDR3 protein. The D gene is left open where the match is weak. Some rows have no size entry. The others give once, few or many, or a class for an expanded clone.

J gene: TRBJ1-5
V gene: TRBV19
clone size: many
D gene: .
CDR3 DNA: TGTGCCAGTAGTATACTCAAAGCCCACCAGCCCCAGCATTTT
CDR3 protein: CASSILKAHQPQHF

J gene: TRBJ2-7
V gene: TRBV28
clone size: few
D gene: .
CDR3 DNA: TGTGCCAGCAGTTTCCGGGACTGGACAAACTACGAGCAGTACTTC
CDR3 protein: CASSFRDWTNYEQYF

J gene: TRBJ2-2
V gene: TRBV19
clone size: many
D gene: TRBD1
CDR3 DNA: TGTGCCAGTAGTCCCTGGGACAGGGGGGACACCGGGGAGCTGTTTTTT
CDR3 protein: CASSPWDRGDTGELFF

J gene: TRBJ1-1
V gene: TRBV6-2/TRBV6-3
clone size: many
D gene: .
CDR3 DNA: TGTGCCAGCAGTTACGCCACTGAAGCTTTCTTT
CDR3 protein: CASSYATEAFF

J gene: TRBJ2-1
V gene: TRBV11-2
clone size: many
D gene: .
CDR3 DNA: TGTGCCAGCAGCTTAATCAACTCCTACAATGAGCAGTTCTTC
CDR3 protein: CASSLINSYNEQFF

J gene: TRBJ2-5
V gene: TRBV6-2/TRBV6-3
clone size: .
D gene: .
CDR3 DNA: TGTGCCAGCAGTTACACTACGATCGAGACCCAGTACTTC
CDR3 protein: CASSYTTIETQYF

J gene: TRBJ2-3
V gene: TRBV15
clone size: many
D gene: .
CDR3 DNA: TGTGCCACCAGCAGAGCCACGGGAGTGGTAGTACAAGATACGCAGTATTTT
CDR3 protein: CATSRATGVVVQDTQYF

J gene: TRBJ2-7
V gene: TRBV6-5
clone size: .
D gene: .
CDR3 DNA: TGTGCCAGCAGTTACAGGAGGGACTTGACCACCTACGAGCAGTACTTC
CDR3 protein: CASSYRRDLTTYEQYF

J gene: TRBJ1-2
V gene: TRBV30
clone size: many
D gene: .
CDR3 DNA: TGTGCCTGGTCCTCCCCAGGCGGCGGCTACACCTTC
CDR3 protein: CAWSSPGGGYTF

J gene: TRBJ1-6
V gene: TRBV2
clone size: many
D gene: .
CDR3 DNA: TGTGCCAGCAGTTGGGACTCGACCAGGTCACCCCTCCACTTT
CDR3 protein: CASSWDSTRSPLHF

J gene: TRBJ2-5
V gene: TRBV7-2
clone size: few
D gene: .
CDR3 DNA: TGTGCCAGCAGCGTTAAAAGTCAAGAGACCCAGTACTTC
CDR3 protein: CASSVKSQETQYF

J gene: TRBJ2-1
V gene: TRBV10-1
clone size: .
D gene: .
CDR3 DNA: TGCGCCAGCAGTGATGGCGGCGGGGTCGTAGACAATGAGCAGTTCTTC
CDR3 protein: CASSDGGGVVDNEQFF

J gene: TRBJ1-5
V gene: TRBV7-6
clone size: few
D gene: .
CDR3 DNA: TGTGCCAGCAGCTTAGGAATTCGGGGGGGAAATCAGCCCCAGCATTTT
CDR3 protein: CASSLGIRGGNQPQHF

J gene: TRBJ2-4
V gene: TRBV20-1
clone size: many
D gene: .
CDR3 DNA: TGCAGTGCTAGAGAGGACCTAGCGAGAAACATTCAGTACTTC
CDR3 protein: CSAREDLARNIQYF

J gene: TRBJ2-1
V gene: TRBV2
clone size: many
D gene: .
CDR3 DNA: TGTGCCAGCAGTGAGGAGTTCGCCCTCTACAATGAGCAGTTCTTC
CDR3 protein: CASSEEFALYNEQFF

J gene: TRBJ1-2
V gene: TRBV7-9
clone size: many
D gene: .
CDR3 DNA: TGTGCCAGCAGCTCGGGGGTGGTGGCAGCCTATGGCTACACCTTC
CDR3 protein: CASSSGVVAAYGYTF

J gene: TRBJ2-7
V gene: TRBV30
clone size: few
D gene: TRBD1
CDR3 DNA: TGTGCCGTTGGGGACAGGAGAGTCGAGCAGTACTTC
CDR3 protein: CAVGDRRVEQYF

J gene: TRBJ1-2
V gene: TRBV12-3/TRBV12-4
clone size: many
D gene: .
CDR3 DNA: TGTGCCAGCAGTTTAGTTAGGGGGGCCGGCAACTATGGCTACACCTTC
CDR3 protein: CASSLVRGAGNYGYTF

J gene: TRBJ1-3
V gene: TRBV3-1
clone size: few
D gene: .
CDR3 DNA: TGTGCCAGCAGCCATGTCCGAAACACCATATATTTT
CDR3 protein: CASSHVRNTIYF

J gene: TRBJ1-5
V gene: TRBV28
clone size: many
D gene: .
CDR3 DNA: TGTGCCAGCAGTTTAACAGGGATAGATCAGCCCCAGCATTTT
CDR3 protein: CASSLTGIDQPQHF

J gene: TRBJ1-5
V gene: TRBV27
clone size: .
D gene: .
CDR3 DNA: TGTGCCAGCAGCCCCGATTATAGCAATCAGCCCCAGCATTTT
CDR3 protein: CASSPDYSNQPQHF

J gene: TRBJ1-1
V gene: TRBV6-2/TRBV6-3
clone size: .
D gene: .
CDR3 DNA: TGTGCCAGCAGTTACGACCACGGCAACACTGAAGCTTTCTTT
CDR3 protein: CASSYDHGNTEAFF

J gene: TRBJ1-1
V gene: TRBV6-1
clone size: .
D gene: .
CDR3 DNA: TGTGCCAGCAGTCCGACGTCTAACACTGAAGCTTTCTTT
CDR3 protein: CASSPTSNTEAFF

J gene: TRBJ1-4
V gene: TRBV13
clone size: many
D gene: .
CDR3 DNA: TGTGCCAGCAGCTTACGACAGGATGGTGAAAAACTGTTTTTT
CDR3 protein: CASSLRQDGEKLFF

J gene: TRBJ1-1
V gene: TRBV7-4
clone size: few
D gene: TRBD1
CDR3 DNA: TGTGCCAGCAGCTTAGCGCCAGGGGGCCAAGCTTTCTTT
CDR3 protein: CASSLAPGGQAFF

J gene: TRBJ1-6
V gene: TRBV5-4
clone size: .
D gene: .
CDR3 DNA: TGTGCCAGCAGCCAGCCTAATTCACCCCTCCACTTT
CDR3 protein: CASSQPNSPLHF

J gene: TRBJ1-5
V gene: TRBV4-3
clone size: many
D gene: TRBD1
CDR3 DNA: TGCGCCAGCAGCGTAACCGGGACAGGAGATCAGCCCCAGCATTTT
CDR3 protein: CASSVTGTGDQPQHF

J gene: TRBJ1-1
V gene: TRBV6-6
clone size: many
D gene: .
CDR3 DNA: TGTGCCAGCAGTGGGGTGAGAGCCAAGAACACTGAAGCTTTCTTT
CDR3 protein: CASSGVRAKNTEAFF

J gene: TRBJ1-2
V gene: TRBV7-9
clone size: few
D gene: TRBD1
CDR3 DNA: TGTGCCAGCAGCATTGGACAGGCCGTTAACTATGGCTACACCTTC
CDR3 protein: CASSIGQAVNYGYTF

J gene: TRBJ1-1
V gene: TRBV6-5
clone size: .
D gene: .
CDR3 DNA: TGTGCCAGCAGTTACGGGGACGCGAACACTGAAGCTTTCTTT
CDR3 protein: CASSYGDANTEAFF

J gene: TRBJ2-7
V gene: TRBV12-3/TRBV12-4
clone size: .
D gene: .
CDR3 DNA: TGTGCCAGCAGTTTTACCGGCCTCTCCTACGAGCAGTACTTC
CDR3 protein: CASSFTGLSYEQYF

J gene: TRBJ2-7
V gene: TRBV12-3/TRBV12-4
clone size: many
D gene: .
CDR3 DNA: TGTGCCAGCAGTTTAGGTCTGACCTACGAGCAGTACTTC
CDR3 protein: CASSLGLTYEQYF

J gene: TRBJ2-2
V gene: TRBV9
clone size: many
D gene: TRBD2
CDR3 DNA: TGTGCCAGCAGCGTAGCAGCGGGGCCTAACACCGGGGAGCTGTTTTTT
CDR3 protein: CASSVAAGPNTGELFF

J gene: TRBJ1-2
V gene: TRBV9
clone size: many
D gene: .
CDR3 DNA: TGTGCCAGCAGCGCCCAGGGAAGAAATGGCTACACCTTC
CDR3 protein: CASSAQGRNGYTF

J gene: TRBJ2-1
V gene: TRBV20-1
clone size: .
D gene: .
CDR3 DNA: TGCAGTGCTAGAATCGGGGACTTGTACAATGAGCAGTTCTTC
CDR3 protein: CSARIGDLYNEQFF

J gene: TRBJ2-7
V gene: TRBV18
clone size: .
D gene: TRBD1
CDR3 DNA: TGTGCCAGCTCACCAACCGGACAGGGAGACGAGCAGTACTTC
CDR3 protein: CASSPTGQGDEQYF

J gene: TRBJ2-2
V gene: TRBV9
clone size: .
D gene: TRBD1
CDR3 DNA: TGTGCCAGCAGCCCCCTTGGACAGGGCCTTAACGATGTGCTGTTTTTT
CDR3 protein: CASSPLGQGLNDVLFF

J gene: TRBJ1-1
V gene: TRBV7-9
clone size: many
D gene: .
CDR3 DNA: TGTGCCAGCAGCTACGTCCCCACGAATGAAGCTTTCTTT
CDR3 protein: CASSYVPTNEAFF

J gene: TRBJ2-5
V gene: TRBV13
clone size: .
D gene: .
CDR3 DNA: TGTGCCAGCGGCACCCGAGACAGGATACAAGAGACCCAGTACTTC
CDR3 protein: CASGTRDRIQETQYF

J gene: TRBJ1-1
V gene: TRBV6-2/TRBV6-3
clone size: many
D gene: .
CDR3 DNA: TGTGCCAGCAGTTACCTGGGAAGGGGGAGGACTGAAGCTTTCTTT
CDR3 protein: CASSYLGRGRTEAFF

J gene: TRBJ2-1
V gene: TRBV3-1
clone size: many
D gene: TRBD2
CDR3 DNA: TGTGCCAGCAGCCAAGTGGGGGGGAATGAGCAGTTCTTC
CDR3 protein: CASSQVGGNEQFF

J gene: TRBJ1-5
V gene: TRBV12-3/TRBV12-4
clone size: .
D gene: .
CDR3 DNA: TGTGCCAGCAGTAGGCTGAGCAATCAGCCCCAGCATTTT
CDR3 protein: CASSRLSNQPQHF

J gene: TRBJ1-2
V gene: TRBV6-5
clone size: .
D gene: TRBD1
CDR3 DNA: TGTGCCAGCAGTTACTTGGGGGACAGGGAGAACTATGGCTACACCTTC
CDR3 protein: CASSYLGDRENYGYTF

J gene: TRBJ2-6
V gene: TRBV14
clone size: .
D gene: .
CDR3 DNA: TGTGCCAGCAGCCCCTTGACAGGGAGGTCTGGGGCCAACGTCCTGACTTTC
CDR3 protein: CASSPLTGRSGANVLTF

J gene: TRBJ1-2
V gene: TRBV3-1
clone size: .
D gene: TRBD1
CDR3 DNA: TGTGCCAGCAGCAAAGAGCAGGGGGCAGGGTATGGCTACACCTTC
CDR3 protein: CASSKEQGAGYGYTF

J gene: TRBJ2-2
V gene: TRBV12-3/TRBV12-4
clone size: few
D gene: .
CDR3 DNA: TGTGCCAGCAGTAAGACAGCCGGGGAGCTGTTTTTT
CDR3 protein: CASSKTAGELFF

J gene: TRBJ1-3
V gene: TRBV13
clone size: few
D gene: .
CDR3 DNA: TGTGCCAGCAGCGTTACAGGGATCCGTCACACCATATATTTT
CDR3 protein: CASSVTGIRHTIYF

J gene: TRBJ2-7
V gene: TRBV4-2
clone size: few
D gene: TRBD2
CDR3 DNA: TGTGCCAGCAGCCAAGATCCTGGGACTAGCGCCGAGCAGTACTTC
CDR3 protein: CASSQDPGTSAEQYF

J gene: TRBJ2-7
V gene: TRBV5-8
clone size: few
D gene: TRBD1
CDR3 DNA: TGTGCCAGCACCTTCGACAGGGGGCGTCGTTACGAGCAGTACTTC
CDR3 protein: CASTFDRGRRYEQYF

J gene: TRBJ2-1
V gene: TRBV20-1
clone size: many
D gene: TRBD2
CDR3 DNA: TGCAGTCCGCTGACTAGCGGGGGGAGCTCCTACAATGAGCAGTTCTTC
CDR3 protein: CSPLTSGGSSYNEQFF

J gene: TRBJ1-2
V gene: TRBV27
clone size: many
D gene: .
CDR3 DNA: TGTGCCAGCAGTTTATCCCGACTTGGGTATGGCTACACCTTC
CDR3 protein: CASSLSRLGYGYTF

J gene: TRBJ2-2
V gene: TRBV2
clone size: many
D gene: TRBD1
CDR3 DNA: TGTGCCAGCAGTGTACCCGGGACAGGGATCGCCGGGGAGCTGTTTTTT
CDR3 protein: CASSVPGTGIAGELFF

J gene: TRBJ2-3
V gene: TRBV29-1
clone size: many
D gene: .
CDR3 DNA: TGCAGCGTTGCCAGGGTAGTTACGGCAGATACGCAGTATTTT
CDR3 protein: CSVARVVTADTQYF

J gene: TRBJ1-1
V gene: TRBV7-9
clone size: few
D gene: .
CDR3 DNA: TGTGCCAGCAGCTTAGTTTTAGGAGGTAACACTGAAGCTTTCTTT
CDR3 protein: CASSLVLGGNTEAFF

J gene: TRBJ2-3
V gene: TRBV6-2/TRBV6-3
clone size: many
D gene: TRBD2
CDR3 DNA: TGTGCCAGCAGCTCCTCCCGAGCGGGGGGCTTAGATACGCAGTATTTT
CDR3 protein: CASSSSRAGGLDTQYF

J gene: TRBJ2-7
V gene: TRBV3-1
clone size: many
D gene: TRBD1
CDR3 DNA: TGTGCCAGCAGCCGACAGGGTACGGACTACGAGCAGTACTTC
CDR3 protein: CASSRQGTDYEQYF

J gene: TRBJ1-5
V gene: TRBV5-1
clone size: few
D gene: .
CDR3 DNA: TGCGCCAGCAGCTTGGGCAGGGGCAATCAGCCCCAGCATTTT
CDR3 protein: CASSLGRGNQPQHF

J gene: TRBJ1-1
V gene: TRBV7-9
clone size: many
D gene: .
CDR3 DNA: TGTGCCAGCAGCTATTTACAGGAGAACACTGAAGCTTTCTTT
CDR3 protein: CASSYLQENTEAFF

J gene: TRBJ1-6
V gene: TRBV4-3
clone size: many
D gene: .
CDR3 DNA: TGCGCCAGCAGCCAAGATTTGGGACAAAGCTCCTATAATTCACCCCTCCACTTT
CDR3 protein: CASSQDLGQSSYNSPLHF

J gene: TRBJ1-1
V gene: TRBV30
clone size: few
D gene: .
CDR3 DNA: TGTGCCTGGAGTGCAGGGTCCCGCACTGAAGCTTTCTTT
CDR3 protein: CAWSAGSRTEAFF